The clone carrying this TCR beta chain was detected a few times. Its antigen is as yet unknown. The sample belongs to a study of beta chain features in type 1 diabetes. Findings and caveats of the study: Compared with healthy donors, patients appeared to share more similar naive, central memory and regulatory TCRB repertoires. Moderate yet significant TCRB CDR3 shortening was seen in Type 1 diabetes patients in all four CD4+ subsets.

Heparinised blood was drawn once per donor, averaging around 120 mL. The authors sorted CD4+ naive, central memory, regulatory and stem cell-like memory cells via CD45RO/CCR7/CD25/CD127/CD95/CD27. Expressed TCRB transcripts were sequenced, since all the RNA that had been isolated was reverse transcribed. Sequenced naive, central memory and regulatory T cell samples produced an average of about 3.57 million reads. Here immunoSEQ multiplex PCR was the method, and the copy in TCRdb shows in-frame clones only, minus some. Here the sample spans about 340,000 clones, roughly 13% being singletons. The CDR3 loop spans 19 amino acids. The germline CDR1 and CDR2 sequences are SGHRS and YFSETQ. The V end lost 2 bases, the J end lost 0 bases, and 23 bases lay between the germline ends.

This receptor was taken from a woman aged 18 to 35 with type 1 diabetes. The source material was naive CD4+ T cells from blood. The J gene is TRBJ2-5, the V gene TRBV5-1, with a weak D call TRBD1 (6 bases). For the CDR3, the DNA is TGCGCCAGCAGCTTCTCTGTGTTCAGGGGCCCCCAGTACCAAGAGACCCAGTACTTC. Translation gives CASSFSVFRGPQYQETQYF.